The clone carrying this T cell receptor (beta chain) was seen a few times. As yet, its antigen is unknown. The sample belongs to a study of identical twins. Findings and caveats of the study: Within monozygotic twins, out-of-frame TCR alpha sharing was underestimated by the models.

MiXCR, applied by TCRdb to the 5' RACE reads, yields one record per CDR3 protein. This sample has approximately 690,000 distinct CDR3 sequences, with 6% to 6.5% found just once. This CDR3 region has 14 residues. Deletions cut 2 bases from V and 7 bases from J, with 9 bases between. V usage is TRBV12-3 or TRBV12-4 and J usage is TRBJ1-6; TRBD1 is a possible D gene (5 bases). Sequencing input: naive T cells sorted from blood. The receptor's source is a man aged 18 to 29 in good health. CDR3 residues: CASSLSGLNSPLHF. The CDR3 DNA reads as TGTGCCAGCAGTTTATCAGGGCTAAATTCACCCCTCCACTTT.